The source of this T cell receptor (beta chain) is a study of regulatory T cells in long-lasting Graves disease. Note on this clonotype: Antigen specificity is unknown.

The study, taken as a whole, reports: Tissue studied was limited to peripheral blood, excluding thyroid tissue.

Through Arm-PCR of CDR3 regions and iRepertoire HTBI primers, TCR beta libraries were built. From the multiplex PCR reads, TCRdb called clonotypes with MiXCR, one entry per CDR3 protein. Of roughly 420,000 distinct CDR3 sequences in the sample, 16% were seen once. The V gene's germline CDR1 is SGHRS and CDR2 YFSETQ. Trimming removed 0 bases from V and 4 bases from J, with 13 bases in between. CDR3 size: 15 residues. Noted time point: newly diagnosed GD, antithyroid drugs for less than 3 months. With RNA extracted from PBMCs as input, the TCR library was made. The same sample was also used in a study of T cells in Graves' hyperthyroidism and ophthalmopathy. From that report: Over 18 months, lack of ophthalmopathy progression marked Graves' hyperthyroidism as stable. Ophthalmopathy was model-predicted a median about six months pre-onset.

This clonotype originated in a woman in her 30s with Graves disease. Sample: peripheral blood mononuclear cells (PBMCs), taken at new diagnosis, from a patient treated with antithyroid drugs. This chain links TRBV5-1 with TRBJ1-2, with D possibly matching TRBD1 (6 bases). The CDR3 nucleotides are TGCGCCAGCAGCTTGGGGCCACAGGGCCTCTATGGCTACACCTTC. Protein product: CASSLGPQGLYGYTF.